A few counts support the clone carrying this T cell receptor (beta chain). The antigen remains undetermined. The V and J ends lost 3 bases and 5 bases respectively, with 13 bases between them. CDR3 length: 14 residues. The data derive from a study of early T cells in non-severe SARS-CoV-2 infection. Study background: Sequencing was performed on bulk RNA from unsorted whole blood, leaving chains unpaired.

Study observations and caveats: In VDJdb matching, anti-spike CD8 responses were favored while private and CD4 specificities went missing.

Unique molecular identifiers (one per individual cDNA molecule) were attached. TCRdb fed the 5' RACE reads into MiXCR, producing one record per CDR3 protein. The table includes fewer than 100,000 distinct CDR3 sequences, over 10% detected once. Sequences were obtained from whole blood. This chain uses TRBV12-3 or TRBV12-4 with TRBJ1-2; no clear D. The sequence derives from an adult who was a healthcare worker with PCR-confirmed SARS-CoV-2 infection or an uninfected control (not recorded which). The CDR3 nucleotides are TGTGCCAGCAGTTTGGGTTGGCGGGAGTATGGCTACACCTTC. Translation gives CASSLGWREYGYTF.